This T cell receptor (beta chain) was recorded in a study of shared clonotypes between healthy human individuals. The donors were adults (healthy and HIV-negative) with no recent acute infections or vaccinations. Study-level findings and limits: Roughly 4.6% of naive CD4 clonotypes were common to a few donors.

Sorted-subset replicate PCRs used about 200 ng DNA, approximately 30,000 T cell genomes. The data were produced by immunoSEQ multiplex PCR, yet TCRdb's version contains in-frame clones alone and is incomplete. The sample contains 330,000 or so clones, around 67% of which appear only once. On this clone: Its antigen is not identified.

CDR3 length: 12 residues. The germline CDR1 and CDR2 sequences are SGHNT and YYREEE (reference sequence). The V gene lost 1 base and the J gene lost 8 bases, with 6 bases spanning the gap. Sequences were obtained from memory CD4+ T cells sorted from blood. Subset: CD45RA-negative fraction. The chain carries TRBV5-4 and TRBJ1-4; D gene uncertain. The source is a man aged 30-40 years in good health. As DNA, the CDR3 is TGTGCCAGCAGCTTGTCGGGAGAAAAACTGTTTTTT. Residues: CASSLSGEKLFF.